Ten or more counts support the clone carrying this T cell receptor (beta chain). This sample stems from a study of T-cell reconstitution after alpha-beta-depleted transplantation in children. The germline V and J ends were trimmed by 9 bases and 2 bases, with 10 bases remaining between them. The CDR3 is 12 residues long. Per the germline V gene, CDR1 is MGHDK and CDR2 is SYGVNS. For TCRbeta, the library was prepared with unique molecular identifiers. TCRdb ran MiXCR on the PCR reads and lists one entry per CDR3 protein. The sample has 200,000 to 300,000 distinct CDR3 sequences, 9.5% to 15% seen once. This TCR derives from a human donor who donated a stem cell graft to a child with acute lymphoblastic leukemia. Sample: PBMCs from the stem cell graft donor, taken from the stem cell graft. The rearrangement joins TRBV25-1 to TRBJ1-1; tentatively, D is TRBD1 (5 bases). The CDR3 sequence: CASGGRNTEAFF. CDR3 DNA: TGTGCCAGTGGGGGACGCAACACTGAAGCTTTCTTT.